Below, one T cell receptor beta chain is given with its context. Its antigen has not been determined. Base qualities are missing; no much larger clone stands one base away. TCRbeta CDR3 regions were amplified from genomic DNA by means of the immunoSEQ Assay, a bias-controlled multiplex PCR. As for how the authors treated the data: Within the assay, amplification of reference gene primers was used to estimate how many nucleated cells each sample contained. Sequence reads were collapsed and filtered to measure the absolute abundance of every unique TCRbeta CDR3 rearrangement. Productive Simpson clonality was computed per sample as the square root of Simpson's diversity index over productive rearrangements. TCRdb's version of the immuneACCESS table is confined to in-frame rearrangements and falls short of the full clone set. An unresolved V gene accounts for under half of the shortfall where checked; the remainder is of unknown origin. Clone size and V and J calls were adopted from that table, with D and trimming inferred from the DNA. The sample records roughly 210,000 clones, around 84% of which are singletons. The top ten clones comprise under 12% of the sample.

The junction carries 12 bases between V and J, which are trimmed by 3 bases and 10 bases respectively. The CDR3 runs 12 residues from the cysteine to the phenylalanine. The sequence is cut down to CDR3 DNA, 36 bases in frame from base 1. CDR1 and CDR2 are drawn from the germline V gene (reference sequence): LNHDA, SQIVND. In Seattle, one collaborating source enrolled patients while the infection was active and tracked those patients longitudinally over the course of disease. The collaborating institutions used their own protocols to collect whole blood in K2EDTA tubes. For TCRbeta analysis, collaborator samples were shipped as frozen whole blood, as isolated PBMCs, or as DNA extracted from either sample type. These data come from a study of blood T cell repertoires in COVID-19 (TCRdb year 2020). About the study as a whole: Samples from collaborators originated in the United States, Italy and Spain and spanned both the acute and convalescent phases of COVID-19. The material from the prospective study consisted of cDNA or gDNA derived from T cells, B-cell-depleted T cells, or PBMCs. The dataset comprised deeply sampled blood TCRbeta repertoires from subjects exposed to, actively infected with, or recovered from COVID-19. The repertoires were released in a freely available public database intended as a resource for research on the immune response to SARS-CoV-2. Samples came from the ongoing ImmuneRACE study (first 160 participants) plus 1,254 subjects from 6 global collaborators. The sample metadata nearly always contained a de-identified subject ID, COVID-19 status, age in years and sex. HLA class I and class II types, where available, came from metadata supplied by the sample provider rather than from assay-based typing.

Overall study outcomes, separate from this receptor: How much clinical and demographic metadata was included differed by source and by participant, and the metadata was provided uncurated.

The source is a woman aged 80 or over with COVID-19, enrolled during active disease. The source material was peripheral blood. The chain is encoded by TRBV19 joined to TRBJ1-1, with TRBD1 as a weak D call on 6 bases. The CDR3 amino acid sequence is: CASSMLGARAFF. The nucleotide sequence reads TGTGCCAGTAGTATGCTGGGGGCCAGAGCTTTCTTT.